This entry describes one TCR beta chain. Its target is not known. These data are taken from a study of radiation and T cells in renal cell carcinoma. Study-level findings and limits: Top tumor clonotypes rose in blood 2 weeks post-radiation, then contracted.

This CDR3 comprises 13 residues. Germline trimming cut 7 bases from V and 5 bases from J; bases unmatched to any gene: 6. The germline gives CDR1 WSHSY, CDR2 SAAADI. Time point given: baseline pretreatment blood. The treatment was: 15 Gy SBRT to primary tumor, nephrectomy 4 weeks later. Blood was sampled at baseline, 2 weeks and 4 weeks after SBRT. Assay used: immunoSEQ multiplex PCR; TCRdb lists only in-frame clones, some missing. The sample lists around 94,000 clones, roughly 90% occurring once. The chain recombines TRBV10-2 with TRBJ2-7; 9 bases are a match to TRBD1. The material was blood, obtained from a patient whose treatment included radiotherapy and nephrectomy. This receptor was taken from a man in his forties or fifties with renal cell carcinoma. The DNA for the CDR3 is TGCGCCAGCACCTTGACAGGGGGGAACGAGCAGTACTTC. It specifies CASTLTGGNEQYF.